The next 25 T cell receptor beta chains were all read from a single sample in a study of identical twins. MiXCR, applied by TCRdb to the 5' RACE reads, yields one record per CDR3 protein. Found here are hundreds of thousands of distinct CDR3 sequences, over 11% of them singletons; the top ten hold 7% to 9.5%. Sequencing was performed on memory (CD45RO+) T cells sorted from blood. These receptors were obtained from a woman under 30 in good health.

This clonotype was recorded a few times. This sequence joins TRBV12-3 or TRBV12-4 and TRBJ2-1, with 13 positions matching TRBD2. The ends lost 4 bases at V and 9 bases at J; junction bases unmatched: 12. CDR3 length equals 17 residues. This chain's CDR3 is CASSSGTSGAPGGEQFF. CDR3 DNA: TGTGCCAGCAGTTCCGGGACTAGCGGGGCCCCGGGGGGTGAGCAGTTCTTC.

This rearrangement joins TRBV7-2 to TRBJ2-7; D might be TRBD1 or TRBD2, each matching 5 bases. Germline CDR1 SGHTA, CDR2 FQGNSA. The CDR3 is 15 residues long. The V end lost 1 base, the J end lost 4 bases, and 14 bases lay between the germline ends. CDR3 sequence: CASSLEAGWGYEQYF. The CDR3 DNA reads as TGTGCCAGCAGCTTAGAGGCAGGGTGGGGGTACGAGCAGTACTTC.

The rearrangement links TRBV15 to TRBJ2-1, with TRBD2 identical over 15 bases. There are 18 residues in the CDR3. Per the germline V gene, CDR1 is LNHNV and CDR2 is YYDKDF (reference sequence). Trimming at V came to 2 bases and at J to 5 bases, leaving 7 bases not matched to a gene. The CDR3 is CATSRSGTSGGRHNEQFF. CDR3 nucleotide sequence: TGTGCCACCAGCAGATCCGGGACTAGCGGGGGGCGACACAATGAGCAGTTCTTC. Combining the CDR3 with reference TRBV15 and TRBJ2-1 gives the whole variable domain DAMVIQNPRYQVTQFGKPVTLSCSQTLNHNVMYWYQQKSSQAPKLLFHYYDKDFNNEADTPDNFQSRRPNTSFCFLDIRSPGLGDTAMYLCATSRSGTSGGRHNEQFFGPGTRLTVL.

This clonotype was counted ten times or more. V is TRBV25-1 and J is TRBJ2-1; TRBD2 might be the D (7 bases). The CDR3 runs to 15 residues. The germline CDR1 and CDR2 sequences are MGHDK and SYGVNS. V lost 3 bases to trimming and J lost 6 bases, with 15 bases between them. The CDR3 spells CASSDSGRGRNEQFF. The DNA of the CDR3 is TGTGCCAGCAGTGATAGCGGGCGGGGGCGCAATGAGCAGTTCTTC. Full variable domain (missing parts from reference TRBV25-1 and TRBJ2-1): EADIYQTPRYLVIGTGKKITLECSQTMGHDKMYWYQQDPGMELHLIHYSYGVNSTEKGDLSSESTVSRIRTEHFPLTLESARPSHTSQYLCASSDSGRGRNEQFFGPGTRLTVL.

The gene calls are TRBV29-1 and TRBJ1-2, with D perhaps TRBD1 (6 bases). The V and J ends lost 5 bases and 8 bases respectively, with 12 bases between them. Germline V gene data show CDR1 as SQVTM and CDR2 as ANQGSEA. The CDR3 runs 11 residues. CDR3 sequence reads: CSVSRGGGYTF. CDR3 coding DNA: TGCAGCGTTAGCCGAGGGGGAGGCTACACCTTC.

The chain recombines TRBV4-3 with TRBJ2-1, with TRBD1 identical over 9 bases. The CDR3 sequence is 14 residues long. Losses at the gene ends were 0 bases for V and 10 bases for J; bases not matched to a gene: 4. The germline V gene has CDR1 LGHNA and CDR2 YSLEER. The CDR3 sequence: CASSQDRDRDEQFF. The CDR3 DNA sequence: TGCGCCAGCAGCCAAGATAGGGACAGGGACGAGCAGTTCTTC.

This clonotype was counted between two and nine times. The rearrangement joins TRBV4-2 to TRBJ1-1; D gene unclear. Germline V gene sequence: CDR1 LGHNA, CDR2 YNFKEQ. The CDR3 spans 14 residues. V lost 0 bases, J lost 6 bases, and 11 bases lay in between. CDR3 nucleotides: TGTGCCAGCAGCCAAGATTCCGCCCTCTCTGAAGCTTTCTTT. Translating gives CASSQDSALSEAFF.

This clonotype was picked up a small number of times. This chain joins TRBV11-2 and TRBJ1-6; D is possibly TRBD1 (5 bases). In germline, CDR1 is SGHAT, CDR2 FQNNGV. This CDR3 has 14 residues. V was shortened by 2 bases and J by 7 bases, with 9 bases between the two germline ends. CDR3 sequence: CASSLRDQNSPLHF. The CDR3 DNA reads TGTGCCAGCAGCTTAAGGGACCAAAATTCACCCCTCCACTTT.

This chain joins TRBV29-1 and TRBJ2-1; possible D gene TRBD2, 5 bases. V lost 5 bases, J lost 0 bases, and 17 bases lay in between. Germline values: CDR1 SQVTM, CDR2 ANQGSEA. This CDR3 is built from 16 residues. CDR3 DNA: TGCAGCGTTCATACAGCGGATCCTTACTCCTACAATGAGCAGTTCTTC. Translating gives CSVHTADPYSYNEQFF.

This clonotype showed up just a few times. The DNA of the CDR3 is TGTGCCAGCTTTAATAGGGGTGACAATGAGCAGTTCTTC. The encoded protein is CASFNRGDNEQFF. The genes are TRBV5-4 and TRBJ2-1; TRBD1 might be the D (5 bases). Trimming removed 7 bases at V and 5 bases at J, with 13 bases between. CDR3 size: 13 residues. Germline V gives CDR1 SGHNT, CDR2 YYREEE (reference sequence). Complete variable domain (other parts from reference TRBV5-4 and TRBJ2-1): ETGVTQSPTHLIKTRGQQVTLRCSSQSGHNTVSWYQQALGQGPQFIFQYYREEENGRGNFPPRFSGLQFPNYSSELNVNALELDDSALYLCASFNRGDNEQFFGPGTRLTVL.

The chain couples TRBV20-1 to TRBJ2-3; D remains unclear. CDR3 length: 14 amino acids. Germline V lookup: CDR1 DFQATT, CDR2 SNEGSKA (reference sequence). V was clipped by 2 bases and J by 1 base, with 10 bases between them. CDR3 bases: TGCAGTGCTAGACCTCGCCTGGGCACAGATACGCAGTATTTT. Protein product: CSARPRLGTDTQYF.

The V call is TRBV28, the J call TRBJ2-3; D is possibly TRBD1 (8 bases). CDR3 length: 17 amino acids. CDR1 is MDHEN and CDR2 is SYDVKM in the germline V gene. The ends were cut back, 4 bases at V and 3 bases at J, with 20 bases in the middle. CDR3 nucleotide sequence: TGTGCCAGCAGTTCACAACGGACAGGGAGGGGGACAGATACGCAGTATTTT. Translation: CASSSQRTGRGTDTQYF.

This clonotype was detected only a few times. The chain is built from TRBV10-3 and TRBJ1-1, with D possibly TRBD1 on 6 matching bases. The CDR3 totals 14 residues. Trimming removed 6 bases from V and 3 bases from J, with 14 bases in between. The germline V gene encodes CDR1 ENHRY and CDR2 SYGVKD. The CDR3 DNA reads TGTGCCATCAGCCCCAGGGGAAGAGACACTGAAGCTTTCTTT. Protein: CAISPRGRDTEAFF.

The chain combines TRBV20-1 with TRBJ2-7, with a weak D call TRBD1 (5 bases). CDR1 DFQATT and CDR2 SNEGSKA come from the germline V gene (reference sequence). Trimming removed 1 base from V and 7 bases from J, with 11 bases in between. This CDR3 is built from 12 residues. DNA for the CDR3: TGCAGTGCTAGAGGACAGTTGGAAGAGCAGTACTTC. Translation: CSARGQLEEQYF.

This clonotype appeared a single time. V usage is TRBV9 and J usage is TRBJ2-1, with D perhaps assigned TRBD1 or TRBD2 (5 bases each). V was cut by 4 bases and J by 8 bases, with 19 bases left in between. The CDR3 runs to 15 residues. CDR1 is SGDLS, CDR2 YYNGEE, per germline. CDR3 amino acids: CASSTRGVYGDEQFF. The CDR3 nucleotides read TGTGCCAGCAGCACCCGAGGGGTGTATGGGGATGAGCAGTTCTTC. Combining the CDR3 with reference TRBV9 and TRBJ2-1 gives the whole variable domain DSGVTQTPKHLITATGQRVTLRCSPRSGDLSVYWYQQSLDQGLQFLIQYYNGEERAKGNILERFSAQQFPDLHSELNLSSLELGDSALYFCASSTRGVYGDEQFFGPGTRLTVL.

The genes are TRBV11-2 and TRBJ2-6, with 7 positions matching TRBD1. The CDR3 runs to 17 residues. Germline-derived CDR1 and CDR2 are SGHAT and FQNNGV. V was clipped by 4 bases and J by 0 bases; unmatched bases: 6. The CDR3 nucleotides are TGTGCCAGCAGCTCTCCGGGACAGATCTCTGGGGCCAACGTCCTGACTTTC. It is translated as CASSSPGQISGANVLTF.

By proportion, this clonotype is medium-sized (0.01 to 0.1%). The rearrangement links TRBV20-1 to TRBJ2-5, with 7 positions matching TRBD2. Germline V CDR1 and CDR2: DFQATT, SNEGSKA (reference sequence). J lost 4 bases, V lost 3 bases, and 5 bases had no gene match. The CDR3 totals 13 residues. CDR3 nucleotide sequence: TGCAGTGCTAGGGGGGGGACTCTAGAGACCCAGTACTTC. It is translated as CSARGGTLETQYF.

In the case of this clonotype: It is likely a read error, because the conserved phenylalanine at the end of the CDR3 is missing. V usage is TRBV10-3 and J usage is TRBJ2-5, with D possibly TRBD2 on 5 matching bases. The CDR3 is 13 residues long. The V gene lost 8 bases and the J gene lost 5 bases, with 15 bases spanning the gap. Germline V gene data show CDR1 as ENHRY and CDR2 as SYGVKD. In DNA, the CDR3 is TGTGCCATCGCGGTAGCCGCGGGTGAGACCCAGTACTCC. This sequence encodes CAIAVAAGETQYS.

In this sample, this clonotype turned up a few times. In DNA, the CDR3 is TGTGCCACCTCAGGGGGCAGGTCCTACGAGCAGTACTTC. Its translation is CATSGGRSYEQYF. The chain joins TRBV24-1 to TRBJ2-7; TRBD1 agrees at 8 bases. The length of the CDR3 is 13 residues. V shed 9 bases, J shed 1 base, and the junction held 4 bases outside the gene matches. Germline V lookup: CDR1 KGHDR, CDR2 SFDVKD.

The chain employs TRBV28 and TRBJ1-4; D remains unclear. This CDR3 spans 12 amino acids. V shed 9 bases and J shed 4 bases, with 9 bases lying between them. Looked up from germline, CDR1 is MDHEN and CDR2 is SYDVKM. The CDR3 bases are TGTGCCAGTACTTTGGGTAATGAAAAACTGTTTTTT. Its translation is CASTLGNEKLFF.

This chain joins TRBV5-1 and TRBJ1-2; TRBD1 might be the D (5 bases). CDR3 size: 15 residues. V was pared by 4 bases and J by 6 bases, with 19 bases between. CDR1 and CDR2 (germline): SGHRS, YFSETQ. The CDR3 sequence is CASSPGGSGPDGYTF. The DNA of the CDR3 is TGCGCCAGCAGCCCTGGAGGGTCAGGGCCCGATGGCTACACCTTC.

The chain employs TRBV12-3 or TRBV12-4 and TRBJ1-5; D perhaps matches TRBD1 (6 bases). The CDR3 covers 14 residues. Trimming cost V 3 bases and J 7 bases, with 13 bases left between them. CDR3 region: CASSLRAGGQPQHF. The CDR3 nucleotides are TGTGCCAGCAGTTTGAGGGCGGGGGGCCAGCCCCAGCATTTT.

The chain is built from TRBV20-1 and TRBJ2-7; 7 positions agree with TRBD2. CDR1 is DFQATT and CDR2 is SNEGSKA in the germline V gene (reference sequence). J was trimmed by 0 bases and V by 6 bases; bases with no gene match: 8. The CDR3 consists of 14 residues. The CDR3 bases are TGCAGTGCGACGGGAGGTCCCAGCTCCTACGAGCAGTACTTC. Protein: CSATGGPSSYEQYF.

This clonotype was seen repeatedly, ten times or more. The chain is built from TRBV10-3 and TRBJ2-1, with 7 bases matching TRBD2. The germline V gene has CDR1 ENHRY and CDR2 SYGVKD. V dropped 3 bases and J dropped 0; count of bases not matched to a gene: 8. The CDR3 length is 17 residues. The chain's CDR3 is CAISDPSRGSSYNEQFF. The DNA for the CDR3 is TGTGCCATCAGTGACCCTTCTCGCGGGAGCTCCTACAATGAGCAGTTCTTC.

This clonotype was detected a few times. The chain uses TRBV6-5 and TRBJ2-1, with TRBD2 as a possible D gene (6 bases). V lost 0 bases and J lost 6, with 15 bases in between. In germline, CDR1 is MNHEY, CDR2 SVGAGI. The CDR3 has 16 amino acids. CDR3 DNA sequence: TGTGCCAGCAGTTACTCTATTAGCGGATCTTCCAATGAGCAGTTCTTC. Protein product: CASSYSISGSSNEQFF.